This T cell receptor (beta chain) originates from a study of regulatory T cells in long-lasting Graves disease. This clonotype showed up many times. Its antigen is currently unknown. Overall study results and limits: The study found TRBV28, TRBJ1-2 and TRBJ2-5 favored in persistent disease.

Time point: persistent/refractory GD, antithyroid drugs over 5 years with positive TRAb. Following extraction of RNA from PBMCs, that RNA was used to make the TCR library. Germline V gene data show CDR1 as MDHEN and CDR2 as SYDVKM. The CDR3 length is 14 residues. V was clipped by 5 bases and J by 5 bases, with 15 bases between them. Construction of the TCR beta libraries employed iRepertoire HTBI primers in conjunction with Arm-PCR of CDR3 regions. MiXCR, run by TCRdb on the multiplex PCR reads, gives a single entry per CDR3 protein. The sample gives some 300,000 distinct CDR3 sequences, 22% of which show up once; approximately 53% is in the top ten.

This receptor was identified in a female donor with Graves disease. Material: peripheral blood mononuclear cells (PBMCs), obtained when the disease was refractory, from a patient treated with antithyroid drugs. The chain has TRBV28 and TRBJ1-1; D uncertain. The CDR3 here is CASSPLGPRTEAFF. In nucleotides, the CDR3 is TGTGCCAGCAGTCCCCTAGGACCGCGGACTGAAGCTTTCTTT.